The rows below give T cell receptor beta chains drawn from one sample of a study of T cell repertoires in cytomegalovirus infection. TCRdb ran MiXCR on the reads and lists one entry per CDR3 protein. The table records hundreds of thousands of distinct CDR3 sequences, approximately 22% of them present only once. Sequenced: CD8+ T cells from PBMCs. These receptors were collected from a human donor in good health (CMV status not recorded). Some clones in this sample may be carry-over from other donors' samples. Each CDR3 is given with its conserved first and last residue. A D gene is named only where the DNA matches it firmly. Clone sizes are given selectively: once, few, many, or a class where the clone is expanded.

TGTGCCAGCAGTGAAGGGGTGGACGGGAACGTTCAGTACTTC | CASSEGVDGNVQYF | once | TRBV2 | . | TRBJ2-4
TGTGCCAGTACGCTTGTGGGGTTCGCGAACACCGGGGAGCTGTTTTTT | CASTLVGFANTGELFF | once | TRBV19 | . | TRBJ2-2
TGCAGCGTTGTTGAGGTGAACACCGGGGAGCTGTTTTTT | CSVVEVNTGELFF | . | TRBV29-1 | . | TRBJ2-2
TGTGCCAGCAGCTTCACCCAGGAGGGGGGCCCAGACGAGCAGTACTTC | CASSFTQEGGPDEQYF | many | TRBV7-8 | . | TRBJ2-7
TGTGCCAGCAGCTTCCGGGGAGTATCCCAAGAGACCCAGTACTTC | CASSFRGVSQETQYF | . | TRBV5-5 | . | TRBJ2-5
TGTGCCACCATGCCTGGACTAGCGGGGGACCAAGAGACCCAGTACTTC | CATMPGLAGDQETQYF | . | TRBV24-1 | TRBD2 | TRBJ2-5
TGTGCCAGTAGTATAGTTGGGGGACGGGGCACTGAAGCTTTCTTT | CASSIVGGRGTEAFF | . | TRBV19 | . | TRBJ1-1
TGCAGTGCGCTACTAGTGGGGGATTACGAGCAGTACTTC | CSALLVGDYEQYF | . | TRBV20-1 | . | TRBJ2-7
TGCAGTGCTAGAGATCTAGGACATAGCTCCTACAATGAGCAGTTCTTC | CSARDLGHSSYNEQFF | few | TRBV20-1 | . | TRBJ2-1
TGCGCCAGCAGCCCAGGACAGGGACTCACTGAAGCTTTCTTT | CASSPGQGLTEAFF | . | TRBV4-1 | TRBD1 | TRBJ1-1